This TCR beta chain was observed in a study of early T cells in non-severe SARS-CoV-2 infection. Background on the study: Alpha and beta chains were unpaired, from unsorted whole-blood bulk RNA.

Each cDNA molecule carried a unique molecular identifier. TCRdb re-called the 5' RACE reads with MiXCR, one entry per CDR3 protein. The sample holds 95,000 to 150,000 distinct CDR3 sequences, 15% seen once. This clonotype was seen at least ten times. Trimming removed 11 bases from V and 4 bases from J, with 23 bases in between. From germline, CDR1 is MNHNY and CDR2 SVGAGI (reference sequence). The CDR3 runs to 15 residues. Sequences were obtained from whole blood. The chain couples TRBV6-6 to TRBJ1-1; possible D gene TRBD1, 6 bases. This sequence originates from an adult who was a healthcare worker with PCR-confirmed SARS-CoV-2 infection or an uninfected control (not recorded which). In nucleotides, the CDR3 is TGTGCCTGTACCGGGGTACAGGGTCGGGGCACTGAAGCTTTCTTT. Its translation is CACTGVQGRGTEAFF.